A selection of T cell receptor beta chains follows, all from one sample in a study of radiotherapy plus CTLA-4 blockade in lung cancer. Profiling relied on immunoSEQ multiplex PCR, and the TCRdb table lists in-frame clones only, not all of them. The sample carries 85,000 to 90,000 clones, about 88% recorded once. The source material was peripheral blood, sampled from a patient treated with radiotherapy plus ipilimumab. The origin of the receptors is a human donor with non-small cell lung cancer that progressed on radiotherapy plus ipilimumab. Both conserved end residues are trimmed from each CDR3. Each record gives: clone size, V gene, J gene, CDR3 protein. Where a row states a size, it is once, few, many or the class of an expanded clone; other rows omit it.

-	TRBV30	TRBJ1-4	AWSVSGLTEREKLF
-	TRBV18	TRBJ1-2	ASSPKGAGYGYT
-	TRBV7-6	TRBJ2-5	ASSRPRGQETQY
-	TRBV5-1	TRBJ2-1	ASSLAGAAAYNEQF
-	TRBV2	TRBJ2-2	ASSPMDSLFTGELF
-	TRBV29-1	TRBJ2-1	SVLYGEQF
-	TRBV4-2	TRBJ1-5	ASSQGDRYQPQH
-	TRBV21-1	TRBJ1-2	ASSIWQRTGNYGYT
-	TRBV27	TRBJ2-3	ASRSPGQGPLDTQY
-	TRBV7-9	TRBJ2-2	ASSWTGNTGELF
-	TRBV7-2	TRBJ1-5	ASSSEPGRGPQH
-	TRBV10-3	TRBJ2-6	ATGLLPGLARAGANVLT
-	TRBV14	TRBJ2-1	ASSQSVAQF
few	TRBV28	TRBJ2-1	ASRARYNEQF
-	TRBV7-2	TRBJ1-2	ASSTEGGYT
-	TRBV18	TRBJ1-5	ASSPTQGAGQPQH
-	TRBV7-2	TRBJ2-6	ASSADSPGANVLT
-	TRBV11-1	TRBJ2-1	ASSTTSGGSNEQF
-	TRBV12-5	TRBJ1-1	ASGFQGGGTEAF
-	TRBV29-1	TRBJ1-1	SVHKDVTEAF
-	TRBV7-9	TRBJ1-2	ASSTGTGNYGYT
-	TRBV6-5	TRBJ1-1	ASSYSEGGGTEAF
few	TRBV14	TRBJ2-7	ASSQVGTGFDYEQY
-	TRBV6-6	TRBJ2-4	ASTPGRGAKNIQY
-	TRBV10-3	TRBJ2-2	AISEFGSNTGELF
-	TRBV19	TRBJ1-5	ASSSPPGTVSNQPQH
-	TRBV5-1	TRBJ2-2	ASSPTQGKTGELF
-	TRBV7-9	TRBJ1-6	ASSLQTGDSPLH
-	TRBV29-1	TRBJ2-5	SVGGSGRQETQY
few	TRBV28	TRBJ1-3	ASSTGHLRNTIY
-	TRBV7-2	TRBJ2-3	ASRKLAGSTDTQY
-	TRBV11-2	TRBJ1-4	ASSLTGLDNEKLF
-	TRBV28	TRBJ1-1	ASSRRVRSSEAF
once	TRBV30	TRBJ2-5	AWAIWGETQY
-	TRBV11-2	TRBJ2-5	ASSLSGETQY
-	TRBV28	TRBJ2-2	ASSTIAGGSGELF
-	TRBV4-1	TRBJ2-5	ASSQGALALAETQY
-	TRBV5-4	TRBJ2-3	ASSSGLSTDTQY
-	TRBV4-3	TRBJ2-7	ASSQERQQFEQY
-	TRBV5-1	TRBJ2-1	ASSLLAGGYNEQF
few	TRBV19	TRBJ1-1	ASSISDRGLQLNKAF
-	TRBV4-3	TRBJ2-1	ASSQGLANEQF
-	TRBV7-2	TRBJ2-3	ASSSRGLAGTDTQY
-	TRBV7-2	TRBJ2-1	ASSFARGAYNEQF
-	TRBV7-2	TRBJ2-7	ASSLPEGGGISSYEQY